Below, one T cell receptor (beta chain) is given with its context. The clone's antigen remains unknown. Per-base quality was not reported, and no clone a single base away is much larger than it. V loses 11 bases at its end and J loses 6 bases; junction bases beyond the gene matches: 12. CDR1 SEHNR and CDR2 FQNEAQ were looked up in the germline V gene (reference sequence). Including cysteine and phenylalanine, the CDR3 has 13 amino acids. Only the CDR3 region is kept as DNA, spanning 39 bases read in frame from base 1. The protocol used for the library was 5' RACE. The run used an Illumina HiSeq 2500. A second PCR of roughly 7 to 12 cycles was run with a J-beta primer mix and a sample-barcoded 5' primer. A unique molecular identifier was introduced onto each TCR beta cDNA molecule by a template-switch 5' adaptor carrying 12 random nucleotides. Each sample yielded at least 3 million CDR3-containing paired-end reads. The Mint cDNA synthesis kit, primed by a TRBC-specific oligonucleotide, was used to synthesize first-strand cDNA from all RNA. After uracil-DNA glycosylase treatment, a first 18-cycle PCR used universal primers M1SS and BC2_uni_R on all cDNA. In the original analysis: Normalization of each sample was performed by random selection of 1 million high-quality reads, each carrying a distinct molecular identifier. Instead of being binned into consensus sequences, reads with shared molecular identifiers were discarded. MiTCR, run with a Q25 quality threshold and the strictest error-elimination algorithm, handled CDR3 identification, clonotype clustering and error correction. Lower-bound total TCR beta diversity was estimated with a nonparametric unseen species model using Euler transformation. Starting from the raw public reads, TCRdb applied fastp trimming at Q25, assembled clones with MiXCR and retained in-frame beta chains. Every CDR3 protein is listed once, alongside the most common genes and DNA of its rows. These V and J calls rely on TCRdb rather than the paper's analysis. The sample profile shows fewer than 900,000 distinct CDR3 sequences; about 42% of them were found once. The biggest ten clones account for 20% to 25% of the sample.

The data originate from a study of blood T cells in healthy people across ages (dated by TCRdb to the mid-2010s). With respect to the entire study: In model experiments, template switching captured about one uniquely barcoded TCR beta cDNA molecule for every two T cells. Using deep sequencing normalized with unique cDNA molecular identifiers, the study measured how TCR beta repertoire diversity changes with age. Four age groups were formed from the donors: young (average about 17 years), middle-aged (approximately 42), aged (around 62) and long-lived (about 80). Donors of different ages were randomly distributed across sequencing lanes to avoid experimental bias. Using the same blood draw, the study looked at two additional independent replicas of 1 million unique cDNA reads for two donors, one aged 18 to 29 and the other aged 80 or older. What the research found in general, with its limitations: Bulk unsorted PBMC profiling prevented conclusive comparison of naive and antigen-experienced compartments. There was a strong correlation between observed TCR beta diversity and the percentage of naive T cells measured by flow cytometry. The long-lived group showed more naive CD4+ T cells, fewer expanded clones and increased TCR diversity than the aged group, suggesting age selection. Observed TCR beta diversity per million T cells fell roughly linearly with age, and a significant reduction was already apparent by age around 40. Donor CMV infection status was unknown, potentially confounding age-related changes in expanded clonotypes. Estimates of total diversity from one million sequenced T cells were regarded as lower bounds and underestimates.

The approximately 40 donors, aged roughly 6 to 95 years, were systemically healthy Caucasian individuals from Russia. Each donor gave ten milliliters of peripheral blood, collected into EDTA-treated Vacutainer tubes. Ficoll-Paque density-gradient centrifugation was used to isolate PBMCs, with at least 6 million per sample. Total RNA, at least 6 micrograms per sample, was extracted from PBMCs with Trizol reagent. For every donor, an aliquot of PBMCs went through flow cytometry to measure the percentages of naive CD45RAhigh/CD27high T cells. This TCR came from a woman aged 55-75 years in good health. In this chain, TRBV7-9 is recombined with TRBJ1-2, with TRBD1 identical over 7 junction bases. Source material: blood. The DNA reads TGTGCCCTAGGGCAGGGGGGAAAGGATGGCTACACCTTC. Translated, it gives CALGQGGKDGYTF. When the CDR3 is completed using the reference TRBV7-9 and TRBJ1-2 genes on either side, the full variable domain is DTGVSQNPRHKITKRGQNVTFRCDPISEHNRLYWYRQTLGQGPEFLTYFQNEAQLEKSRLLSDRFSAERPKGSFSTLEIQRTEQGDSAMYLCALGQGGKDGYTFGSGTRLTVV.